The rows below give T cell receptor beta chains drawn from one sample of a study of OX40 agonist ivuxolimab in advanced cancers. TCRdb's table, derived via immunoSEQ multiplex PCR, lists solely in-frame clones and lacks some. This table holds some 69,000 clones, about 90% found once. The sample in question was CD4+ or CD8+ T cells sorted from blood, obtained in a trial of the OX40 agonist ivuxolimab. Receptors originate from an adult with an advanced solid tumor such as melanoma, head and neck, liver or kidney cancer. Each CDR3 is given with its conserved first and last residue. The D gene is left open where the match is weak.

TRBD2 TRBJ2-1 TRBV5-1 CASSLADLGTSGHNEQFF
TRBD2 TRBJ2-7 TRBV19 CASSPPGGHSSYEQYF
- TRBJ1-4 TRBV28 CASSSFGATNEKLFF
TRBD2 TRBJ2-5 TRBV7-8 CASSFRGSSGRPMETQYF
- TRBJ1-5 TRBV5-6 CASSLWVQGNQPQHF
- TRBJ2-4 TRBV7-2 CASSSSRLAKNIQYF
- TRBJ2-1 TRBV7-2 CASSLERLASYNEQFF
- TRBJ2-7 TRBV28 CASSSEDSVTYGQYF
- TRBJ1-5 TRBV5-1 CASSLGYVGQGIQPQHF
- TRBJ2-2 TRBV6-5 CASSVTGNGAGELFF
- TRBJ1-2 TRBV6-5 CASRGTGSNYGYTF
- TRBJ2-7 TRBV2 CASSAQQYEQYF
TRBD1 TRBJ1-5 TRBV6-5 CASRRTGVDQPQHF
- TRBJ2-7 TRBV11-3 CASSPRQATYEQYF
- TRBJ2-2 TRBV9 CASSLDLQGTGELFF
TRBD1 TRBJ1-5 TRBV6-1 CASRETGTGLGQPQHF
- TRBJ2-5 TRBV7-8 CASSIVRTAETQYF
- TRBJ1-3 TRBV7-8 CASSFQGGISGNTIYF
- TRBJ1-3 TRBV6-5 CASRHPPKGNMIYF
TRBD1 TRBJ1-5 TRBV19 CASRETGGSIQPQHF
- TRBJ2-1 TRBV28 CALGGREQFF
TRBD2 TRBJ2-3 TRBV7-3 CASSLMTSGSDTQYF
TRBD1 - TRBV5-1 CASSLNDRGLDEQYF
- TRBJ2-3 TRBV12-5 CASGLSDTQYF
- TRBJ2-7 TRBV6-4 CASSERGGAYEQYF
- TRBJ1-2 TRBV6-6 CASSFRQDINYGYTF
TRBD1 TRBJ1-5 TRBV29-1 CSARTGEQPQHF
- TRBJ2-7 TRBV7-8 CASSKAGSLRGDEQYF
- TRBJ1-5 TRBV18 CASSPGGGGNQPQHF
- TRBJ1-3 TRBV6-6 CASSYSASGNTIYF
- TRBJ2-7 TRBV7-2 CASSLASGNGEQYF
- TRBJ1-2 TRBV27 CASSSKGGGYTF
- TRBJ1-2 TRBV6-5 CASSIGLYGYTF
- TRBJ2-1 TRBV4-1 CASSQQGLDNEQFF
TRBD1 TRBJ1-2 TRBV18 CASSPDRVVYGYTF
- TRBJ2-5 TRBV4-3 CASSQGAGVKGTQYF
- TRBJ2-2 TRBV7-9 CASSLIRERTGELFF
- TRBJ1-1 TRBV28 CASSPARSTEAFF
TRBD1 TRBJ1-5 TRBV28 CASSPRRTGRDQPQHF
- TRBJ1-1 TRBV7-9 CASSLGALGTEAFF